These 3 T cell receptor beta chains share one sample of origin, sequenced in a study of T cell responses to AZD1222 COVID-19 vaccine. The protocol was immunoSEQ multiplex PCR, while the TCRdb copy is restricted to in-frame clones and leaves out a portion. Found here are 150,000 to 200,000 clones, over 85% of them singletons; the top ten hold 3.5% to 4%. The material sequenced was peripheral blood, taken 28 days after the second dose of the MenACWY control vaccine. These receptors all stem from an adult who received the MenACWY meningococcal vaccine as a control.

The V gene is TRBV27, the J gene TRBJ2-1, with 14 positions matching TRBD2. Germline CDR1 reads MNHEY; CDR2 reads SMNVEV (reference sequence). This CDR3 contains 15 residues. Unmatched junction bases numbered 6, after V lost 9 bases and J lost 5 bases. The CDR3 DNA follows: TGTGCCAGAGGGACTAGCGGGAGTCTGCACAATGAGCAGTTCTTC. Translation: CARGTSGSLHNEQFF.

This chain joins TRBV3-1 (or the pseudogene TRBV3-2) and TRBJ1-5; the D is unclear. CDR3 length equals 13 residues. Germline V gene lookup returns CDR1 LGHDT and CDR2 YNNKEL (reference sequence). Trimming removed 0 bases from V and 7 bases from J, with 7 bases in between. In DNA form, the CDR3 reads TGTGCCAGCAGCCAAGACCGGGCCCAGCCCCAGCATTTT. Protein sequence: CASSQDRAQPQHF.

A remark on this clone: At one of its ends the junction is not consistent with the germline gene, which may arise from a read error. The chain carries TRBV11-2 and TRBJ2-1; TRBD2 matches at 12 bases. This CDR3 is built from 16 residues. CDR1 SGHAT and CDR2 FQNNGV come from the germline V gene. CDR3 amino acids: CASTLEGLAGPNEQFF. CDR3 in DNA: TGTGCCAGCACCTTAGAGGGACTAGCGGGTCCGAATGAGCAGTTCTTC.